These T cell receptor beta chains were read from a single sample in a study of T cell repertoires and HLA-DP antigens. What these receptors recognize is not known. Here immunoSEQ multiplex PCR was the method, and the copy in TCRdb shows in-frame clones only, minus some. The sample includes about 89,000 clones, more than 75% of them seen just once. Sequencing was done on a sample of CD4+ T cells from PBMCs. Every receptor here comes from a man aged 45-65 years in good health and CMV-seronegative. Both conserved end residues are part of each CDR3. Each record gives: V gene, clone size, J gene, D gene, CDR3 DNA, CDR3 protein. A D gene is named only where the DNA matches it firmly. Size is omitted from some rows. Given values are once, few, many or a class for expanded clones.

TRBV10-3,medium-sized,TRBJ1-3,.,TGTGCCATCAGGGACAGCTCTGGAAACACCATATATTTT,CAIRDSSGNTIYF
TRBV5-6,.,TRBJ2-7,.,TGTGCCAGCAGCCAACCACCAGGATTCTCCTACGAGCAGTACTTC,CASSQPPGFSYEQYF
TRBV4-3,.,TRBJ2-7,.,TGCGCCAGCAGAGGCGGAAGGTCAGGGGGGTCACTGCACTTC,CASRGGRSGGSLHF
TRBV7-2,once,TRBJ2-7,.,TGTGCCAGCAGCTTAGCGGGGAACCGGGGGGAGCAGTACTTC,CASSLAGNRGEQYF
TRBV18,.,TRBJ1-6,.,TGTGCCAGCTCACCTGGAGATTCACCCCTCCACTTT,CASSPGDSPLHF
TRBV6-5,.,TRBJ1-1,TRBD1,TGTGCCTCAAGAAGGGGGCAAACTGAAGCTTTCTTT,CASRRGQTEAFF
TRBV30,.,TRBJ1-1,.,TGTGCCTGGAGTGTAAACGGGGGGTCCTACACTGAAGCTTTCTTT,CAWSVNGGSYTEAFF
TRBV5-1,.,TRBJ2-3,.,TGCGCCAGCAGCTTGCAGTGGGACACAGATACGCAGTATTTT,CASSLQWDTDTQYF
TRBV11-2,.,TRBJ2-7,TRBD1,TGTGCCAGCAGCTTTGGACAGGGCCAAGGCTACGAGCAGTACTTC,CASSFGQGQGYEQYF
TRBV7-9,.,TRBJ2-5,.,TGTGCCAGCAGCTTAGGACAGGGAGGGAGGACCAAAGAGACCCAGTACTTC,CASSLGQGGRTKETQYF
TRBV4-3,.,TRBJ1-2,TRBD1,TGCGCCAGCAGCCAAGATCCGACAGGGAACCTTAACTATGGCTACACCTTC,CASSQDPTGNLNYGYTF
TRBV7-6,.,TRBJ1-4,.,TGTGCCAGCAGCTTACCTACAGGGTCGCGGGAAAAACTGTTTTTT,CASSLPTGSREKLFF
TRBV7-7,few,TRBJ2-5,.,TGTGCTAGCAGCTTAGACCGGAGGCAGACCCAGTACTTC,CASSLDRRQTQYF
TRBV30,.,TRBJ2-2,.,TGTGCCTGCCCCAAGCGGAGGACCGGGGAGCTGTTTTTT,CACPKRRTGELFF